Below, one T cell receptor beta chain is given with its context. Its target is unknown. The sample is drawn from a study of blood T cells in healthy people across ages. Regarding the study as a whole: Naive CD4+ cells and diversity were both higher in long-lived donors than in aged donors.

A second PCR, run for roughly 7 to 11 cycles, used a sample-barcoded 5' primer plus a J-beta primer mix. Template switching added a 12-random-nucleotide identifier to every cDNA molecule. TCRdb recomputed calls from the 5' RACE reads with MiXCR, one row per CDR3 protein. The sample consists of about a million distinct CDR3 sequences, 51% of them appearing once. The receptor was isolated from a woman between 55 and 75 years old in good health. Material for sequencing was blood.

The CDR3 region is CASSFVFSYEQYF. The CDR3 bases are TGTGCCAGCAGTTTCGTCTTCTCCTACGAGCAGTACTTC. The chain is built from TRBV28 and TRBJ2-7; D call uncertain. V was shortened by 3 bases and J by 0 bases, with 6 bases between the two germline ends. Germline V gives CDR1 MDHEN, CDR2 SYDVKM. The CDR3 consists of 13 residues.